What follows are 20 T cell receptor beta chains derived from one specimen sequenced in a study of blood T cell repertoires in COVID-19. TCRdb's table, derived via immunoSEQ multiplex PCR, lists solely in-frame clones and lacks some. The profile covers over 100,000 clones, with more than 60% appearing a single time and under 2.5% taken by the ten largest. Sequencing was carried out using peripheral blood. All receptors come from a woman between 65 and 79 years old with acute or convalescent COVID-19.

The chain links TRBV12-3 or TRBV12-4 to TRBJ2-5, with D possibly matching TRBD2 (6 bases). V was pared by 6 bases and J by 5 bases, with 13 bases between. The CDR3 has 13 amino acids. The CDR3 sequence is CASSRLREETQYF. DNA of the CDR3: TGTGCCAGCAGCCGTCTACGGGAGGAGACCCAGTACTTC.

The CDR3 reads CASSQEGGNTEAFF. Written as DNA, the CDR3 is TGTGCCAGCAGCCAAGAAGGGGGAAACACTGAAGCTTTCTTT. The genes are TRBV4-2 and TRBJ1-1, with a possible D match to TRBD1 (6 bases). The germline V gene encodes CDR1 LGHNA and CDR2 YNFKEQ. The CDR3 is 14 residues long. V was clipped by 0 bases and J by 2 bases, with 7 bases between them.

This chain joins TRBV6-1 and TRBJ2-3; 7 bases map to TRBD2. Germline loops: CDR1 MNHNS, CDR2 SASEGT. The CDR3 consists of 15 residues. V was clipped by 2 bases and J by 5 bases; unmatched bases: 7. The CDR3 DNA reads as TGTGCCAGCAGTGAACTGGCGGGAGTGGGAGATACGCAGTATTTT. Amino acids: CASSELAGVGDTQYF.

The V call is TRBV29-1, the J call TRBJ2-1; the match to TRBD1 covers 9 bases. This CDR3 comprises 11 residues. The ends lost 1 base at V and 14 bases at J; junction bases unmatched: 3. Germline CDR1 reads SQVTM; CDR2 reads ANQGSEA. The CDR3 spells CSVEGWTGEFF. The CDR3 DNA reads as TGCAGCGTTGAAGGTTGGACAGGGGAGTTCTTC.

The rearrangement links TRBV9 to TRBJ2-3; 7 bases map to TRBD1. CDR3 length equals 16 residues. V gave up 4 bases and J gave up 3 bases; unmatched junction bases: 11. The V gene's germline CDR1 is SGDLS and CDR2 YYNGEE. The CDR3 nucleotides read TGTGCCAGCAGCCTAACCGGACAGGCGGGTACAGATACGCAGTATTTT. Translating gives CASSLTGQAGTDTQYF.

The rearrangement links TRBV2 to TRBJ1-5, with TRBD1 as a possible D gene (5 bases). The CDR3 spans 15 residues. Trimming left V 1 base short and J 0 bases short, with 7 bases between. The germline gives CDR1 SNHLY, CDR2 FYNNEI. Written as DNA, the CDR3 is TGTGCCAGCAGTGAAGTCGACAGTAGCAATCAGCCCCAGCATTTT. Protein sequence: CASSEVDSSNQPQHF.

The chain links TRBV7-9 to TRBJ1-6; 7 positions agree with TRBD1. From germline, CDR1 is SEHNR and CDR2 FQNEAQ (reference sequence). The CDR3 loop spans 15 amino acids. V lost 3 bases and J lost 6; bases outside the gene matches: 5. The CDR3 loop reads CASSLLTGSNSPLHF. The CDR3 region has the DNA TGTGCCAGCAGCTTGCTGACAGGGAGTAATTCACCCCTCCACTTT.

The CDR3 coding sequence is TGTGCCAGTAGTATAGTAGACAGCCAAGAGACCCAGTACTTC. Translated, it gives CASSIVDSQETQYF. V usage is TRBV19 and J usage is TRBJ2-5, with TRBD1 as a possible D gene (5 bases). V shed 1 base and J shed 1 base, with 7 bases lying between them. Germline V gene data show CDR1 as LNHDA and CDR2 as SQIVND (reference sequence). There are 14 residues in the CDR3.

This clone was recorded many times. The chain uses TRBV4-1 and TRBJ1-1; 7 bases align to TRBD1. CDR3 length equals 15 residues. Germline lookup yields CDR1 MGHRA and CDR2 YSYEKL. V trimming: 2 bases; J trimming: 5 bases; junction bases outside the gene matches: 8. CDR3 sequence reads: CASSQPTGVGTEAFF. The CDR3 nucleotides read TGCGCCAGCAGCCAACCCACAGGGGTCGGGACTGAAGCTTTCTTT.

This clone was counted at least ten times. V and J are TRBV2 and TRBJ2-1; 12 bases align to TRBD2. This CDR3 is 15 amino acids long. Trimming cost V 5 bases and J 8 bases; bases outside gene matches: 7. Germline V gene lookup returns CDR1 SNHLY and CDR2 FYNNEI. Here the CDR3 DNA reads TGTGCCAGCAGTTTCCCTAGCGGGAGGGGGGATGAGCAGTTCTTC. Translating it yields CASSFPSGRGDEQFF.

The CDR3 nucleotides are TGTGCCTCCCCGGGGGGAGCCTACTATGGCTACACCTTC. Protein product: CASPGGAYYGYTF. The rearrangement joins TRBV30 to TRBJ1-2; a possible D gene is TRBD1 (5 bases). The CDR3 is 13 amino acids. The ends were cut back, 7 bases at V and 3 bases at J, with 15 bases in the middle. The germline gives CDR1 GTSNPN, CDR2 SVGIG (reference sequence).

The chain carries TRBV19 and TRBJ2-5, with D unclear. CDR1 is LNHDA, CDR2 SQIVND, per germline (reference sequence). The CDR3 is 13 amino acids. Trimming took off 8 bases at V and 0 bases at J, with 10 bases between the two ends. CDR3 residues: CASGRADQETQYF. CDR3 bases: TGTGCCAGTGGCCGCGCGGACCAAGAGACCCAGTACTTC.

The chain couples TRBV10-3 to TRBJ1-1, with 11 bases aligning to TRBD1. After removal of 3 bases from V and 4 bases from J, the junction contained 4 bases not matched to a gene. The CDR3 sequence is 15 residues long. Germline V gene data show CDR1 as ENHRY and CDR2 as SYGVKD. CDR3 loop: CAISDYGTGGTEAFF. As DNA, the CDR3 is TGTGCCATCAGTGACTATGGGACAGGGGGCACTGAAGCTTTCTTT.

The chain couples TRBV5-6 to TRBJ2-7; D might be TRBD2 (6 bases). The CDR3 length is 16 residues. The V end lost 4 bases, the J end lost 0 bases, and 17 bases lay between the germline ends. The V gene's germline CDR1 is SGHDT and CDR2 YYEEEE. The CDR3: CASSIRPGTGSYEQYF. In DNA form, the CDR3 reads TGTGCCAGCAGCATACGTCCCGGGACTGGCTCCTACGAGCAGTACTTC.

This chain uses TRBV28 with TRBJ1-5, with D perhaps matching TRBD1 (6 bases). The CDR3 sequence is 16 residues long. The germline V and J ends were trimmed by 3 bases and 1 base, with 13 bases remaining between them. Germline V lookup: CDR1 MDHEN, CDR2 SYDVKM. Written as DNA, the CDR3 is TGTGCCAGCAGTTTCCGTCATAGGGGGAGCAATCAGCCCCAGCATTTT. Translated: CASSFRHRGSNQPQHF.

The genes are TRBV7-2 and TRBJ2-7; possible D gene TRBD1, 7 bases. The ends were cut back, 5 bases at V and 2 bases at J, with 19 bases in the middle. CDR1 and CDR2 from the germline V gene are SGHTA and FQGNSA. There are 16 residues in the CDR3. The CDR3 spells CASSPGVGQGAYEQYF. DNA for the CDR3: TGTGCCAGCAGCCCGGGGGTCGGGCAGGGGGCCTACGAGCAGTACTTC.

The chain recombines TRBV2 with TRBJ2-3; 12 nucleotides match TRBD2. The germline V gene encodes CDR1 SNHLY and CDR2 FYNNEI. Trimming at V came to 4 bases and at J to 6 bases, leaving 8 bases not matched to a gene. The CDR3 is 16 residues long. The CDR3 DNA follows: TGTGCCAGCAGTGGTCAACTAGCGGGGGGCGTGGATACGCAGTATTTT. Translation: CASSGQLAGGVDTQYF.

V usage is TRBV18 and J usage is TRBJ1-1, with D possibly TRBD1 on 6 matching bases. V was trimmed by 0 bases and J by 4 bases, leaving 12 bases between them. This CDR3 contains 15 residues. Per germline, CDR1 KGHSH and CDR2 LQKENI. The DNA of the CDR3 is TGTGCCAGCTCACCACCGAACAGGGTAGTCACTGAAGCTTTCTTT. This encodes CASSPPNRVVTEAFF.

The CDR3 is CASSGAGLITDTQYF. CDR3 nucleotides: TGTGCCAGCAGTGGGGCGGGGCTAATCACAGATACGCAGTATTTT. J is TRBJ2-3 and V is TRBV2, with a possible D match to TRBD2 (6 bases). Germline assignment: CDR1 SNHLY and CDR2 FYNNEI. V lost 4 bases to trimming and J lost 2 bases, with 13 bases between them. CDR3 size: 15 residues.

The J gene is TRBJ2-2, the V gene TRBV6-5, with TRBD1 matching 7 bases. Losses at the gene ends were 6 bases for V and 4 bases for J; bases not matched to a gene: 5. Germline CDR1 and CDR2: MNHEY and SVGAGI. The CDR3 extends over 14 amino acids. The CDR3 DNA is TGTGCCAGCAGCTCTACAGGGGTCACCGGGGAGCTGTTTTTT. Translated, it gives CASSSTGVTGELFF.